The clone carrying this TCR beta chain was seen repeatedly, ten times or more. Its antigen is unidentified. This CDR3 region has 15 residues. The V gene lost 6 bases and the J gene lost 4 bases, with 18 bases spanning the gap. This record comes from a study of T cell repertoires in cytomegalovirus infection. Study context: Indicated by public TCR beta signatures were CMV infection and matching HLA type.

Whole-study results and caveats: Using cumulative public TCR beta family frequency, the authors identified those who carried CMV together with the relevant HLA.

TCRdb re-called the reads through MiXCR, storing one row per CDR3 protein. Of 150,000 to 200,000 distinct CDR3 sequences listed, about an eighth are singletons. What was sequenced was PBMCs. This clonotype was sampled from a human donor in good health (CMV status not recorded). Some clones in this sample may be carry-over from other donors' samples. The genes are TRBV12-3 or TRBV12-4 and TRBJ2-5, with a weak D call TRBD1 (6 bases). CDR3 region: CASSKQGRIGETQYF. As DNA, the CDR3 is TGTGCCAGCAGCAAACAGGGAAGAATCGGAGAGACCCAGTACTTC.